The 18 T cell receptor beta chains in this list originate from one sample, sequenced in a study of cytotoxic CD8 clonotypes in ibrutinib-treated CLL. The assay was immunoSEQ multiplex PCR, and TCRdb's table has in-frame clones only and misses some. The sample lists approximately 300,000 clones, 80% seen once, with about 6.3% in the top ten. Sequences were derived from PBMCs, sampled before ibrutinib treatment. Source of these receptors: a human donor with chronic lymphocytic leukemia.

J is TRBJ2-3 and V is TRBV29-1, with TRBD2 as a possible D gene (5 bases). The CDR3 contains 14 residues. The germline V gene encodes CDR1 SQVTM and CDR2 ANQGSEA. V lost 7 bases and J 0 bases, leaving 14 bases between the germline ends. The CDR3 DNA reads TGCAGCGCCGCGGACCGGACTAGCACAGATACGCAGTATTTT. Translation: CSAADRTSTDTQYF.

CDR3 residues: CASSQEDVGLPNTGELFF. The CDR3, as DNA: TGTGCCAGCAGCCAAGAAGATGTGGGCCTTCCGAACACCGGGGAGCTGTTTTTT. The chain employs TRBV4-2 and TRBJ2-2; D not certain. Germline V gene lookup returns CDR1 LGHNA and CDR2 YNFKEQ. Trimming removed 0 bases at V and 0 bases at J, with 14 bases between. The CDR3 is 18 amino acids.

The chain couples TRBV5-6 to TRBJ2-7, with TRBD1 matching 9 bases. Germline V lookup: CDR1 SGHDT, CDR2 YYEEEE. The V segment lost 4 bases and the J segment 2 bases; nucleotides outside the gene matches: 7. The CDR3 is made up of 15 amino acids. The DNA for the CDR3 is TGTGCCAGCAGCGAGCGACAGGGGGATCCCTACGAGCAGTACTTC. It translates to CASSERQGDPYEQYF. The full variable domain, completed using reference TRBV5-6 and TRBJ2-7, is DAGVTQSPTHLIKTRGQQVTLRCSPKSGHDTVSWYQQALGQGPQFIFQYYEEEERQRGNFPDRFSGHQFPNYSSELNVNALLLGDSALYLCASSERQGDPYEQYFGPGTRLTVT.

The chain links TRBV11-2 to TRBJ2-1, with D possibly called TRBD1 or TRBD2 (5 bases each). CDR1 is SGHAT and CDR2 is FQNNGV in the germline V gene. The CDR3 sequence is 15 residues long. V lost 5 bases, J lost 0 bases, and 11 bases lay in between. The CDR3 loop reads CASSKGRSSYNEQFF. CDR3 DNA: TGTGCCAGCAGCAAGGGACGGAGCTCCTACAATGAGCAGTTCTTC.

This clone occurred once. V is TRBV7-9 and J is TRBJ2-7; 9 bases map to TRBD2. The CDR3 has 14 residues. Germline assignment: CDR1 SEHNR and CDR2 FQNEAQ (reference sequence). The V gene end was trimmed by 5 bases and the J gene end by 4 bases; junction bases not matched to a gene: 6. The CDR3 is CASSPSGRWYEQYF. The CDR3 nucleotides read TGTGCCAGCAGCCCAAGCGGGAGGTGGTACGAGCAGTACTTC. Combining the CDR3 with reference TRBV7-9 and TRBJ2-7 gives the whole variable domain DTGVSQNPRHKITKRGQNVTFRCDPISEHNRLYWYRQTLGQGPEFLTYFQNEAQLEKSRLLSDRFSAERPKGSFSTLEIQRTEQGDSAMYLCASSPSGRWYEQYFGPGTRLTVT.

The V and J genes are TRBV27 and TRBJ2-1; a possible D gene is TRBD1 (7 bases). Per the germline V gene, CDR1 is MNHEY and CDR2 is SMNVEV (reference sequence). The CDR3 is 17 amino acids. The V gene lost 6 bases and the J gene lost 4 bases, with 22 bases spanning the gap. The CDR3 here is CASRHAGGLALYNEQFF. DNA for the CDR3: TGTGCCAGCAGACACGCAGGGGGGCTAGCCCTATACAATGAGCAGTTCTTC.

This chain joins TRBV5-1 and TRBJ2-5, with 9 positions matching TRBD2. The CDR3 has 16 amino acids. The V segment lost 0 bases and the J segment 2 bases; nucleotides outside the gene matches: 5. Germline V CDR1 and CDR2: SGHRS, YFSETQ. In nucleotides, the CDR3 is TGCGCCAGCAGCTTGGTTCTGCGGGAGGGGCAAGAGACCCAGTACTTC. Its protein is CASSLVLREGQETQYF.

This clone was counted once. The CDR3 coding sequence is TGTGCCAGCAGCGTCAGGGGAGCAGATACGCAGTATTTT. Translating gives CASSVRGADTQYF. The chain carries TRBV5-8 and TRBJ2-3; D possibly corresponds to TRBD1 (6 bases). This CDR3 is built from 13 residues. In germline, CDR1 is SGHTS, CDR2 YDEGEE. Between the trimmed V and J ends, which lost 4 bases and 4 bases, there was a span of 10 bases.

The table lists this clone with a few counts. The V call is TRBV4-1, the J call TRBJ2-7; TRBD1 is a possible D gene (6 bases). Between the trimmed V and J ends, which lost 1 base and 2 bases, there was a span of 15 bases. The V gene's germline CDR1 is MGHRA and CDR2 YSYEKL. CDR3 length equals 16 residues. This CDR3 is CASSQGPGATTYEQYF. DNA for the CDR3: TGCGCCAGCAGCCAAGGCCCAGGGGCTACTACCTACGAGCAGTACTTC.

This clone was seen more than once but under ten times. This chain uses TRBV7-2 with TRBJ1-5; TRBD1 might be the D (5 bases). There are 16 residues in the CDR3. Per germline, CDR1 SGHTA and CDR2 FQGNSA. V was pared by 2 bases and J by 7 bases, with 18 bases between. The CDR3 DNA sequence: TGTGCCAGCAGCTTACGAGGGGTGGGGAGGTGGCAGCCCCAGCATTTT. Its translation is CASSLRGVGRWQPQHF.

This chain joins TRBV4-2 and TRBJ2-1, with 9 bases identical to TRBD2. J lost 7 bases, V lost 0 bases, and 4 bases had no gene match. In germline, CDR1 is LGHNA, CDR2 YNFKEQ. This CDR3 contains 15 residues. The DNA of the CDR3 is TGTGCCAGCAGCCAAGATATAGCGGGGGAAAATGAGCAGTTCTTC. It translates to CASSQDIAGENEQFF.

The chain employs TRBV15 and TRBJ1-1, with D unclear. With 5 bases removed from V and 5 bases from J, the gap between germline ends came to 9 bases. The CDR3 spans 12 residues. CDR1 and CDR2 from the germline V gene are LNHNV and YYDKDF (reference sequence). The CDR3: CATSPRGTEAFF. The CDR3 region has the DNA TGTGCCACCAGCCCCCGAGGTACTGAAGCTTTCTTT.

The V call is TRBV5-1, the J call TRBJ2-5; a weak D match, TRBD2 (5 bases). The length of the CDR3 is 14 residues. Germline V CDR1 and CDR2: SGHRS, YFSETQ. The ends were cut back, 0 bases at V and 4 bases at J, with 10 bases in the middle. The CDR3 spells CASSLGGRIETQYF. Written as DNA, the CDR3 is TGCGCCAGCAGCTTGGGAGGGCGGATAGAGACCCAGTACTTC.

The V and J genes are TRBV7-9 and TRBJ2-5; 8 nucleotides align to TRBD2. The V gene end was trimmed by 2 bases and the J gene end by 4 bases; junction bases not matched to a gene: 3. The CDR3 spans 14 residues. Germline CDR1 SEHNR, CDR2 FQNEAQ (reference sequence). CDR3 sequence (DNA): TGTGCCAGCAGCTTACTGGCGGGAGGAGAGACCCAGTACTTC. Translated, it gives CASSLLAGGETQYF.

The J gene is TRBJ2-6, the V gene TRBV6-1, with TRBD2 matching over 7 bases. The length of the CDR3 is 15 residues. Germline CDR1 is MNHNS and CDR2 is SASEGT. Trimming cost V 6 bases and J 2 bases; bases outside gene matches: 4. CDR3 bases: TGTGCCAGCAGCGGAGGACTAGCTGGGGCCAACGTCCTGACTTTC. Translating it yields CASSGGLAGANVLTF.

This clone has only one observation. The chain joins TRBV25-1 to TRBJ2-5; D is possibly TRBD1 (5 bases). V lost 2 bases and J 2 bases, leaving 12 bases between the germline ends. Per germline, CDR1 MGHDK and CDR2 SYGVNS. The CDR3 is 15 residues long. CDR3 bases: TGTGCCAGCAGTGAAAGGGGCGGTTGGCAAGAGACCCAGTACTTC. Translated, it gives CASSERGGWQETQYF. Full variable domain (missing parts from reference TRBV25-1 and TRBJ2-5): EADIYQTPRYLVIGTGKKITLECSQTMGHDKMYWYQQDPGMELHLIHYSYGVNSTEKGDLSSESTVSRIRTEHFPLTLESARPSHTSQYLCASSERGGWQETQYFGPGTRLLVL.

The V call is TRBV5-4, the J call TRBJ1-1, with D possibly being TRBD1 (5 bases). The CDR3 is 14 amino acids. Germline CDR1 is SGHNT and CDR2 is YYREEE (reference sequence). The V end was cut by 0 bases, the J end by 4 bases, with 10 bases between. The CDR3 loop is CASSLAAGPTEAFF. The CDR3 DNA reads as TGTGCCAGCAGCTTGGCGGCAGGGCCCACTGAAGCTTTCTTT.

The V and J genes are TRBV19 and TRBJ1-1, with 7 bases aligning to TRBD1. The junction had 6 bases not matched to a gene; V was cut back by 7 bases and J by 4 bases. The germline V gene has CDR1 LNHDA and CDR2 SQIVND (reference sequence). This CDR3 is 13 amino acids long. CDR3 sequence: CASTPTGRTEAFF. CDR3 in DNA: TGTGCCAGTACTCCGACAGGGCGCACTGAAGCTTTCTTT.